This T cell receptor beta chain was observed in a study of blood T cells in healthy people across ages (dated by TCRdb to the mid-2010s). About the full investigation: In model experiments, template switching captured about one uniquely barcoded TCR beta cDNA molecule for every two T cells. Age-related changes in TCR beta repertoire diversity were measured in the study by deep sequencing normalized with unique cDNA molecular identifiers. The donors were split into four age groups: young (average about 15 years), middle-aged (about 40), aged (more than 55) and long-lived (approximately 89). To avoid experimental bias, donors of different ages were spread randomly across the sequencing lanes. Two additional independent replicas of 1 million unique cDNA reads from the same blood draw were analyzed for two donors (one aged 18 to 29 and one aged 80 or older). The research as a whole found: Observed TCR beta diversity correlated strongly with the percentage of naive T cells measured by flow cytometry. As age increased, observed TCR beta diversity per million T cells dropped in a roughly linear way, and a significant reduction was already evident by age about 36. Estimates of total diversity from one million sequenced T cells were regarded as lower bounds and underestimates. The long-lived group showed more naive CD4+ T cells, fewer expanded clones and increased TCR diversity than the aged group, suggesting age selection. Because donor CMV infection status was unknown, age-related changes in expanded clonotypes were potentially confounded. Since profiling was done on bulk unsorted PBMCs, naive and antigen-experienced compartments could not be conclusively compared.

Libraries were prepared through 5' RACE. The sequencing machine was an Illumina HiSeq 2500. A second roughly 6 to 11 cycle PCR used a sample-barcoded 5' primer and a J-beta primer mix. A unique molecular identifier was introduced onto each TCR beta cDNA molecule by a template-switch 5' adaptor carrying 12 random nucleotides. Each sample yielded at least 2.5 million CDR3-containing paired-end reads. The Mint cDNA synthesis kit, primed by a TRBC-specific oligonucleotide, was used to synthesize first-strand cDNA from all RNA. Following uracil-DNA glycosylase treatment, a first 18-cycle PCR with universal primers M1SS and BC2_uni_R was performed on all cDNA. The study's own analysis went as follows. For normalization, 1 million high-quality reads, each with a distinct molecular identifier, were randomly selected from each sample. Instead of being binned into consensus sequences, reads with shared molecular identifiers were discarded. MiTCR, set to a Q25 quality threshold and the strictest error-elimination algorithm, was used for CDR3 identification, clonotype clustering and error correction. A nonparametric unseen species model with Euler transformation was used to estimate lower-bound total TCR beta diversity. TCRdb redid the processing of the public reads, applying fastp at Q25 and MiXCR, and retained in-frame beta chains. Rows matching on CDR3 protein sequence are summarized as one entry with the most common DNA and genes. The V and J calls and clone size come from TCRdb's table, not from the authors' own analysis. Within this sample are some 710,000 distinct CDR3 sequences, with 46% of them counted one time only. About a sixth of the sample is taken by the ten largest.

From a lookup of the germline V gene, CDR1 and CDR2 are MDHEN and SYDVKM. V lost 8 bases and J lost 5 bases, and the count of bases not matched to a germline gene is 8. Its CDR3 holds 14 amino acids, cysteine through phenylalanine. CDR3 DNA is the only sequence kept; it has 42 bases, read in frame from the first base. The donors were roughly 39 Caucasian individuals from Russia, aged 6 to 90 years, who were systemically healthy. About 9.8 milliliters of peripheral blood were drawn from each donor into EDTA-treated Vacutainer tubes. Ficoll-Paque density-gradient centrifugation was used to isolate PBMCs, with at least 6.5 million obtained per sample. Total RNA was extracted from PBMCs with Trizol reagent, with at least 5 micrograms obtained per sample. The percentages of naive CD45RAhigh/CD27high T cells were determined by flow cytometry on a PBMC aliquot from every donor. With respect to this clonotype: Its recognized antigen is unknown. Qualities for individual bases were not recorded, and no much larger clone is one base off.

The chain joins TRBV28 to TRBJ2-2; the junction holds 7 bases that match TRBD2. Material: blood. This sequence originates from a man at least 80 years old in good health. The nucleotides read TGTGCCAGCCGTGCTAGCGGAACTACCGGGGAGCTGTTTTTT. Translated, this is CASRASGTTGELFF. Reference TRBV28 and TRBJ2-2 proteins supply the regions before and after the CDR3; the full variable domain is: DVKVTQSSRYLVKRTGEKVFLECVQDMDHENMFWYRQDPGLGLRLIYFSYDVKMKEKGDIPEGYSVSREKKERFSLILESASTNQTSMYLCASRASGTTGELFFGEGSRLTVL.